This entry lists 20 T cell receptor beta chains sequenced from one sample in a study of cytomegalovirus exposure and HLA in healthy donors. This PCR relied on a set of 60 Vbeta primers and 13 Jbeta primers. The data were produced by immunoSEQ multiplex PCR, yet TCRdb's version contains in-frame clones alone and is incomplete. Counted here are approximately 160,000 clones, almost 85% occurring once; the ten biggest clones make up approximately 6%. The sequencing input was PBMCs. The receptor source for this set is a man younger than 45 in good health and CMV-seropositive.

This clone showed up just a few times. The chain employs TRBV4-3 and TRBJ1-1; tentatively, D is TRBD1 (5 bases). V shed 1 base and J shed 11 bases, with 14 bases lying between them. The V gene's germline CDR1 is LGHNA and CDR2 YSLEER. This CDR3 contains 13 residues. CDR3 sequence: CASSQGRGGDAFF. The CDR3 nucleotides are TGCGCCAGCAGCCAAGGAAGGGGAGGAGACGCTTTCTTT.

The chain uses TRBV29-1 and TRBJ1-1, with D perhaps matching TRBD1 (6 bases). CDR1 and CDR2 (germline): SQVTM, ANQGSEA. The CDR3 loop spans 10 amino acids. The V gene lost 7 bases and the J gene lost 11 bases, with 14 bases spanning the gap. The CDR3 bases are TGCAGCGCTGGACAGCCGGGCGCTTTCTTT. Translation: CSAGQPGAFF.

The J gene is TRBJ1-2, the V gene TRBV19, with D maybe TRBD1 (6 bases). The CDR3 is 17 amino acids. Germline V lookup: CDR1 LNHDA, CDR2 SQIVND (reference sequence). V was trimmed by 1 base and J by 2 bases, leaving 17 bases between them. CDR3 in amino acids: CASSIAKAGATNYGYTF. The CDR3 region has the DNA TGTGCCAGTAGTATAGCGAAGGCAGGGGCTACGAACTATGGCTACACCTTC.

The chain uses TRBV18 and TRBJ2-3; 10 positions agree with TRBD2. J was trimmed by 5 bases and V by 4 bases; bases with no gene match: 6. This CDR3 has 15 amino acids. Per germline, CDR1 KGHSH and CDR2 LQKENI. CDR3 in amino acids: CASSQAGGPGDTQYF. The CDR3 bases are TGTGCCAGCTCACAAGCGGGAGGGCCCGGAGATACGCAGTATTTT.

V usage is TRBV6-5 and J usage is TRBJ1-2; 9 nucleotides line up with TRBD1. The CDR3 totals 15 residues. V trimming: 5 bases; J trimming: 4 bases; junction bases outside the gene matches: 8. Germline lookup yields CDR1 MNHEY and CDR2 SVGAGI. The CDR3 loop is CASSPTGGVRYGYTF. Here the CDR3 DNA reads TGTGCCAGCAGTCCTACAGGGGGCGTTCGCTATGGCTACACCTTC.

This clone was counted between two and nine times. The rearrangement joins TRBV6-4 to TRBJ2-2, with D unclear. Germline V gives CDR1 MRHNA, CDR2 SNTAGT. V shed 0 bases and J shed 4 bases, with 9 bases lying between them. The CDR3 totals 15 residues. The CDR3 spells CASSDSADFTGELFF. CDR3 in DNA: TGTGCCAGCAGTGACTCGGCAGATTTCACCGGGGAGCTGTTTTTT.

J is TRBJ2-7 and V is TRBV2, with 10 bases lining up with TRBD2. This CDR3 comprises 15 residues. V gave up 1 base and J gave up 2 bases; unmatched junction bases: 2. Germline-derived CDR1 and CDR2 are SNHLY and FYNNEI. The CDR3 is CASSEEAGGTYEQYF. CDR3 bases: TGTGCCAGCAGTGAAGAAGCGGGAGGGACCTACGAGCAGTACTTC.

This clone showed up just once. The J gene is TRBJ2-3, the V gene TRBV5-1, with D perhaps TRBD1 (5 bases). Germline-derived CDR1 and CDR2 are SGHRS and YFSETQ. Trimming took off 5 bases at V and 2 bases at J, with 27 bases between the two ends. The CDR3 spans 19 residues. Here the CDR3 DNA reads TGCGCCAGCAGGGTGTCGAGACAGAGACGGGTCTTGCTCACAGATACGCAGTATTTT. Its protein product is CASRVSRQRRVLLTDTQYF. Full variable domain (missing parts from reference TRBV5-1 and TRBJ2-3): KAGVTQTPRYLIKTRGQQVTLSCSPISGHRSVSWYQQTPGQGLQFLFEYFSETQRNKGNFPGRFSGRQFSNSRSEMNVSTLELGDSALYLCASRVSRQRRVLLTDTQYFGPGTRLTVL.

This chain joins TRBV6-1 and TRBJ2-1; D is unclear. This CDR3 has 15 amino acids. V was shortened by 6 bases and J by 0 bases, with 12 bases between the two germline ends. Germline values: CDR1 MNHNS, CDR2 SASEGT. DNA for the CDR3: TGTGCCAGCAGGGCTCAGGCCACCTCCTACAATGAGCAGTTCTTC. This gives the protein CASRAQATSYNEQFF.

The chain uses TRBV18 and TRBJ1-1, with D possibly TRBD1 on 5 matching bases. Germline V lookup: CDR1 KGHSH, CDR2 LQKENI. The ends were cut back, 6 bases at V and 3 bases at J, with 17 bases in the middle. The CDR3 covers 15 residues. CDR3 nucleotides: TGTGCCAGCTCCCCCGGGGGTAAAAAAGACACTGAAGCTTTCTTT. It yields the protein CASSPGGKKDTEAFF.

Worth noting for this clone: The same CDR3 arises from other DNA sequences in this sample as well. V usage is TRBV27 and J usage is TRBJ2-7; tentative D call: TRBD1 (6 bases). The CDR3 has 13 amino acids. The germline V gene has CDR1 MNHEY and CDR2 SMNVEV (reference sequence). V lost 5 bases to trimming and J lost 1 base, with 9 bases between them. The CDR3 protein is CASSRGGSYEQYF. CDR3 DNA: TGTGCCAGCAGTAGAGGGGGATCCTACGAGCAGTACTTC.

The chain combines TRBV5-1 with TRBJ1-6, with D maybe TRBD1 (5 bases). Germline CDR1 reads SGHRS; CDR2 reads YFSETQ. The CDR3 is 13 residues long. V was pared by 0 bases and J by 10 bases, with 8 bases between. The CDR3 DNA follows: TGCGCCAGCAGCTTGGTTGGGGCATCACCCCTCCACTTT. Encoded protein: CASSLVGASPLHF.

This sequence joins TRBV30 and TRBJ1-3; tentatively, D is TRBD1 (6 bases). The CDR3 has 15 amino acids. CDR1 GTSNPN and CDR2 SVGIG come from the germline V gene (reference sequence). Trimming left V 2 bases short and J 8 bases short, with 19 bases between. CDR3 region: CAWSTRQERWDTIYF. The CDR3 DNA follows: TGTGCCTGGAGTACCAGACAGGAAAGGTGGGACACCATATATTTT.

V usage is TRBV5-1 and J usage is TRBJ1-1; D ambiguous. CDR1 is SGHRS and CDR2 is YFSETQ in the germline V gene. Trimming took 3 bases from V and 0 from J, leaving 12 bases between them. The CDR3 spans 15 residues. The CDR3 DNA sequence: TGCGCCAGCAGCTCCAGCGTCGGCGTGAACACTGAAGCTTTCTTT. It translates to CASSSSVGVNTEAFF.

The CDR3, as DNA: TGTGCCAGCAGCCTGAGGGACTGGAGGGATTCACCCCTCCACTTT. Its protein is CASSLRDWRDSPLHF. The gene calls are TRBV7-2 and TRBJ1-6, with D maybe TRBD1 (5 bases). CDR1 and CDR2 (germline): SGHTA, FQGNSA. Trimming pared 5 bases from V and 8 bases from J, leaving 16 bases between. The CDR3 runs 15 residues.

This chain connects TRBV19 to TRBJ2-4; perhaps TRBD2 as D (7 bases). The CDR3 covers 14 residues. CDR1 LNHDA and CDR2 SQIVND come from the germline V gene (reference sequence). V was pared by 9 bases and J by 7 bases, with 19 bases between. In DNA, the CDR3 is TGTGCCAGCGAACTACGGGGGGCAAAGAACATTCAGTACTTC. Protein sequence: CASELRGAKNIQYF.

This sequence joins TRBV9 and TRBJ2-5; 13 bases line up with TRBD2. The length of the CDR3 is 15 residues. V lost 4 bases to trimming and J lost 4 bases; unmatched junction nucleotides: 4. Germline loops: CDR1 SGDLS, CDR2 YYNGEE. The CDR3 DNA sequence: TGTGCCAGCAGCTCGGGACTAGCGGGGCGAGAGACCCAGTACTTC. This codes for CASSSGLAGRETQYF.

This chain links TRBV7-9 with TRBJ2-7, with TRBD1 identical over 11 bases. Germline V CDR1 and CDR2: SEHNR, FQNEAQ (reference sequence). The V and J ends lost 3 bases and 2 bases, in that order; junction bases with no gene match: 6. CDR3 length equals 16 residues. As DNA, the CDR3 is TGTGCCAGCAGCTTTGGACAGGGGGCGGCTCCCTACGAGCAGTACTTC. Translated, it gives CASSFGQGAAPYEQYF. Filled out from reference TRBV7-9 and TRBJ2-7, the complete variable domain reads DTGVSQNPRHKITKRGQNVTFRCDPISEHNRLYWYRQTLGQGPEFLTYFQNEAQLEKSRLLSDRFSAERPKGSFSTLEIQRTEQGDSAMYLCASSFGQGAAPYEQYFGPGTRLTVT.

The DNA for the CDR3 is TGTGCCAGCAGAGACAGGGCCATGAACACTGAAGCTTTCTTT. This codes for CASRDRAMNTEAFF. The genes are TRBV2 and TRBJ1-1, with 7 bases lining up with TRBD1. The CDR3 is 14 residues long. Trimming removed 6 bases from V and 0 bases from J; junction bases left unmatched: 4. Germline V gives CDR1 SNHLY, CDR2 FYNNEI.

The chain couples TRBV30 to TRBJ1-4; 7 nucleotides agree with TRBD1. The V segment lost 0 bases and the J segment 8 bases; nucleotides outside the gene matches: 6. This CDR3 has 14 residues. Per germline, CDR1 GTSNPN and CDR2 SVGIG (reference sequence). The CDR3 coding sequence is TGTGCCTGGAGTGTATTGGGACAGCCCGAAAAACTGTTTTTT. Translating it yields CAWSVLGQPEKLFF. The full variable domain, its missing parts supplied by reference TRBV30 and TRBJ1-4, is SQTIHQWPATLVQPVGSPLSLECTVEGTSNPNLYWYRQAAGRGLQLLFYSVGIGQISSEVPQNLSASRPQDRQFILSSKKLLLSDSGFYLCAWSVLGQPEKLFFGSGTQLSVL.